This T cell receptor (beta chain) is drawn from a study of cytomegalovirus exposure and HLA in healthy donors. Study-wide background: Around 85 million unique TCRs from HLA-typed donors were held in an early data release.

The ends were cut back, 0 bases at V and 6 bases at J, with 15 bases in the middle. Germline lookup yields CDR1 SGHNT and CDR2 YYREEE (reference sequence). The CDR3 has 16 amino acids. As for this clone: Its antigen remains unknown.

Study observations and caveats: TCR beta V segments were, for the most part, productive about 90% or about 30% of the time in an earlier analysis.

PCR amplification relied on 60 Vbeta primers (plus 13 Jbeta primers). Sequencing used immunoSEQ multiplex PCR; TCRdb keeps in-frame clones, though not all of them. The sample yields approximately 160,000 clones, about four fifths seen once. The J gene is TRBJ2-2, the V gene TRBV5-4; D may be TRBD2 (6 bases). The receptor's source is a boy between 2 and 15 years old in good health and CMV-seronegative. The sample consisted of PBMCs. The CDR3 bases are TGTGCCAGCAGCTTGGGCCCGGGACTTTCCCCCGGGGAGCTGTTTTTT. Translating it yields CASSLGPGLSPGELFF.